A single sample is the source of the 27 T cell receptor beta chains below, sequenced in a study of cytomegalovirus exposure and HLA in healthy donors (dated by TCRdb to 2015 to 2018). Library generation was performed with the immunoSEQ multiplex PCR assay. For the multiplex PCR, a mixture combining 60 forward primers for TCR Vbeta segments and 13 reverse primers for TCR Jbeta segments was used. TCRdb provides this immuneACCESS table in a form limited to in-frame rearrangements. Some clones are lacking; in checked studies, under half of them reflect an unresolved V gene, and why the rest are absent is not known. The sample has about 190,000 clones on record, around 75% of them singletons. The top ten hold more than 6% of the sample. The sample taken for sequencing was PBMCs. The receptors here all came from a man aged 35 to 55 in good health and CMV-seropositive.

V gene TRBV7-2 combines with J gene TRBJ2-7; the match to TRBD1 covers 11 bases. J was trimmed by 3 bases and V by 1 base; bases with no gene match: 2. The length of the CDR3 is 15 residues. CDR1 is SGHTA and CDR2 is FQGNSA in the germline V gene. CDR3 loop: CASSLGTGGGYEQYF. Written as DNA, the CDR3 is TGTGCCAGCAGCTTAGGGACAGGGGGCGGCTACGAGCAGTACTTC.

The chain couples TRBV6-6 to TRBJ2-5; D perhaps matches TRBD1 (5 bases). V dropped 7 bases and J dropped 2 bases, with 11 bases sitting between them. This CDR3 is 13 amino acids long. Germline assignment: CDR1 MNHNY and CDR2 SVGAGI (reference sequence). CDR3 nucleotide sequence: TGTGCCAGCAATAAACAGGTTCAAGAGACCCAGTACTTC. As protein: CASNKQVQETQYF.

The chain couples TRBV27 to TRBJ2-7; a weak D match, TRBD1 (5 bases). V was trimmed by 6 bases and J by 0 bases, leaving 9 bases between them. Per the germline V gene, CDR1 is MNHEY and CDR2 is SMNVEV (reference sequence). The CDR3 consists of 13 residues. DNA for the CDR3: TGTGCCAGCAGGAGCAGGGCCTCCTACGAGCAGTACTTC. Translation: CASRSRASYEQYF.

This rearrangement joins TRBV7-8 to TRBJ2-5; the D gene is possibly TRBD2 (5 bases). The CDR3 is 13 amino acids. Germline V CDR1 and CDR2: SGHVS, FQNEAQ. Trimming removed 4 bases from V and 7 bases from J, with 13 bases in between. The CDR3 protein is CASSSIAWSTQYF. In DNA form, the CDR3 reads TGTGCCAGCAGCTCCATAGCGTGGTCGACCCAGTACTTC.

This chain links TRBV5-4 with TRBJ2-2; TRBD1 matches 7 bases. CDR1 SGHNT and CDR2 YYREEE come from the germline V gene (reference sequence). The trim removed 5 bases at V and 1 base at J, leaving 5 bases unmatched. This CDR3 spans 15 amino acids. CDR3: CASSFQGVNTGELFF. CDR3 bases: TGTGCCAGCAGTTTTCAGGGGGTGAACACCGGGGAGCTGTTTTTT.

The V and J genes are TRBV9 and TRBJ2-3; TRBD1 matches at 9 bases. Unmatched junction bases numbered 9, after V lost 3 bases and J lost 4 bases. The CDR3 totals 16 residues. Germline values: CDR1 SGDLS, CDR2 YYNGEE. CDR3 region: CASSANRGPTADTQYF. For the CDR3, the DNA is TGTGCCAGCAGCGCCAACAGGGGGCCGACGGCAGATACGCAGTATTTT.

The rearrangement uses TRBV7-9 and TRBJ2-3, with a tentative D call TRBD2 (5 bases). Per germline, CDR1 SEHNR and CDR2 FQNEAQ (reference sequence). There are 15 residues in the CDR3. Trimming left V 3 bases short and J 4 bases short, with 14 bases between. The CDR3 nucleotides read TGTGCCAGCAGCTTGTATAGCGAGGCTCCAGATACGCAGTATTTT. Translation: CASSLYSEAPDTQYF.

The chain combines TRBV21-1 with TRBJ1-2. TRBV21-1 is marked as a pseudogene. The CDR3 length is 12 residues. CDR3 DNA sequence: TGTGCCAGCAGCAAAGGGGAGAATGGCTACACCTTC. It is translated as CASSKGENGYTF.

This rearrangement joins TRBV18 to TRBJ1-6; no definite D call. The V and J ends lost 2 bases and 3 bases respectively, with 8 bases between them. This CDR3 is built from 15 residues. Germline-derived CDR1 and CDR2 are KGHSH and LQKENI. Written as DNA, the CDR3 is TGTGCCAGCTCACCAGGGCTCCTCTATAATTCACCCCTCCACTTT. It is translated as CASSPGLLYNSPLHF.

The chain uses TRBV27 and TRBJ2-3; TRBD1 matches 8 bases. Unmatched junction bases numbered 7, after V lost 2 bases and J lost 3 bases. The CDR3 consists of 16 residues. In germline, CDR1 is MNHEY, CDR2 SMNVEV (reference sequence). The DNA of the CDR3 is TGTGCCAGCAGTTTAGAGGCAGGGGGCTTGACAGATACGCAGTATTTT. Residues: CASSLEAGGLTDTQYF.

This chain uses TRBV28 with TRBJ2-7; TRBD1 matches at 7 bases. The germline gives CDR1 MDHEN, CDR2 SYDVKM. J lost 2 bases, V lost 8 bases, and 6 bases had no gene match. This CDR3 is 13 amino acids long. Here the CDR3 reads CASGTGQTYEQYF. The CDR3 nucleotides are TGTGCCAGCGGGACGGGACAGACCTACGAGCAGTACTTC. The full variable domain, rest sourced from reference TRBV28 and TRBJ2-7, is DVKVTQSSRYLVKRTGEKVFLECVQDMDHENMFWYRQDPGLGLRLIYFSYDVKMKEKGDIPEGYSVSREKKERFSLILESASTNQTSMYLCASGTGQTYEQYFGPGTRLTVT.

The V and J genes are TRBV11-2 and TRBJ2-5, with TRBD2 matching 8 bases. Trimming took 5 bases from V and 1 from J; bases not matched to a gene: 9. The CDR3 length is 16 residues. Per germline, CDR1 SGHAT and CDR2 FQNNGV. The CDR3 here is CASSPNGGAIQETQYF. DNA for the CDR3: TGTGCCAGCAGCCCAAACGGGGGGGCGATCCAAGAGACCCAGTACTTC.

The chain combines TRBV9 with TRBJ2-6, with D possibly being TRBD1 (6 bases). The germline gives CDR1 SGDLS, CDR2 YYNGEE. V was shortened by 6 bases and J by 0 bases, with 13 bases between the two germline ends. This CDR3 region has 16 residues. In DNA form, the CDR3 reads TGTGCCAGCAACCTACACAGGGACTCTGGGGCCAACGTCCTGACTTTC. This encodes CASNLHRDSGANVLTF.

The V and J genes are TRBV30 and TRBJ1-2; possibly TRBD1 for D (6 bases). This CDR3 contains 14 residues. V dropped 3 bases and J dropped 6 bases, with 17 bases sitting between them. The germline V gene encodes CDR1 GTSNPN and CDR2 SVGIG (reference sequence). The CDR3 coding sequence is TGTGCCTGGAGAAAAACAGGGCGTTACGATGGCTACACCTTC. Translating it yields CAWRKTGRYDGYTF.

This chain links TRBV7-2 with TRBJ2-2; 11 positions agree with TRBD2. Germline trimming cut 3 bases from V and 7 bases from J; bases unmatched to any gene: 10. The CDR3 length is 17 residues. Germline lookup yields CDR1 SGHTA and CDR2 FQGNSA. The CDR3 coding sequence is TGTGCCAGCAGCTTGCTCAATAGCGGGGGGGCCGTCGGGGAGCTGTTTTTT. Its translation is CASSLLNSGGAVGELFF.

The chain couples TRBV7-9 to TRBJ1-5; D gene ambiguous. CDR3 length: 14 amino acids. Per the germline V gene, CDR1 is SEHNR and CDR2 is FQNEAQ (reference sequence). Trimming cost V 3 bases and J 2 bases, with 8 bases left between them. CDR3 amino acids: CASSFQEGNQPQHF. In DNA form, the CDR3 reads TGTGCCAGCAGCTTTCAGGAGGGCAATCAGCCCCAGCATTTT.

The chain has TRBV5-4 and TRBJ1-2; TRBD1 matches 9 bases. This CDR3 contains 13 residues. J lost 7 bases, V lost 2 bases, and 3 bases had no gene match. Germline V gene lookup returns CDR1 SGHNT and CDR2 YYREEE (reference sequence). CDR3 DNA: TGTGCCAGCAGCTTAACAGGGGGCGCTGGCTACACCTTC. The encoded protein is CASSLTGGAGYTF. Full variable domain (missing parts from reference TRBV5-4 and TRBJ1-2): ETGVTQSPTHLIKTRGQQVTLRCSSQSGHNTVSWYQQALGQGPQFIFQYYREEENGRGNFPPRFSGLQFPNYSSELNVNALELDDSALYLCASSLTGGAGYTFGSGTRLTVV.

The chain employs TRBV6-4 and TRBJ2-3; TRBD2 agrees at 12 bases. Germline V gene sequence: CDR1 MRHNA, CDR2 SNTAGT. The CDR3 contains 15 residues. V trimming: 4 bases; J trimming: 1 base; junction bases outside the gene matches: 0. This chain's CDR3 is CASSGTSGGTDTQYF. The DNA for the CDR3 is TGTGCCAGCAGTGGGACTAGCGGGGGCACAGATACGCAGTATTTT.

This clone was recorded a few times. V and J are TRBV7-9 and TRBJ2-1; D remains ambiguous. This CDR3 has 14 amino acids. In germline, CDR1 is SEHNR, CDR2 FQNEAQ (reference sequence). The germline V and J ends were trimmed by 1 base and 0 bases, with 4 bases remaining between them. The DNA for the CDR3 is TGTGCCAGCAGCTTAGGGGCCTCCTACAATGAGCAGTTCTTC. This gives the protein CASSLGASYNEQFF.

This rearrangement joins TRBV5-8 to TRBJ2-1; D ambiguous. V shed 0 bases and J shed 2 bases, with 9 bases lying between them. Germline V gene lookup returns CDR1 SGHTS and CDR2 YDEGEE. The CDR3 extends over 15 amino acids. CDR3 DNA: TGTGCCAGCAGCTTGGACACCGGAGCCTACAATGAGCAGTTCTTC. It codes for CASSLDTGAYNEQFF.

V and J are TRBV14 and TRBJ2-1; weak D call: TRBD2 (6 bases). There are 16 residues in the CDR3. Germline values: CDR1 SGHDN, CDR2 FVKESK. Trimming removed 1 base at V and 0 bases at J, with 10 bases between. CDR3 nucleotide sequence: TGTGCCAGCAGCCAAGCGGGTAGCGGCTCCTACAATGAGCAGTTCTTC. Residues: CASSQAGSGSYNEQFF.

The rearrangement uses TRBV27 and TRBJ2-1; the D gene is possibly TRBD1 (6 bases). Germline CDR1 and CDR2: MNHEY and SMNVEV (reference sequence). This CDR3 is 15 amino acids long. V was clipped by 4 bases and J by 3 bases, with 13 bases between them. CDR3 nucleotides: TGTGCCAGCAGTTCAGGGGAAGAGGGCTACAATGAGCAGTTCTTC. Its protein is CASSSGEEGYNEQFF.

The CDR3 loop is CASSLKIAGYEQYF. The DNA of the CDR3 is TGTGCCAGCAGCTTAAAGATTGCAGGCTACGAGCAGTACTTC. This sequence joins TRBV7-6 and TRBJ2-7; D is ambiguous. The V end lost 2 bases, the J end lost 3 bases, and 11 bases lay between the germline ends. Germline V gene data show CDR1 as SGHVS and CDR2 as FNYEAQ. This CDR3 is 14 amino acids long. Combining the CDR3 with reference TRBV7-6 and TRBJ2-7 gives the whole variable domain GAGVSQSPRYKVTKRGQDVALRCDPISGHVSLYWYRQALGQGPEFLTYFNYEAQQDKSGLPNDRFSAERPEGSISTLTIQRTEQRDSAMYRCASSLKIAGYEQYFGPGTRLTVT.

The gene calls are TRBV5-4 and TRBJ2-2; 7 positions agree with TRBD1. Per germline, CDR1 SGHNT and CDR2 YYREEE (reference sequence). V gave up 4 bases and J gave up 3 bases; unmatched junction bases: 9. CDR3 length: 16 residues. CDR3 nucleotides: TGTGCCAGCAGCCCCCCCGGGACAGTTGACACCGGGGAGCTGTTTTTT. It yields the protein CASSPPGTVDTGELFF.

The chain carries TRBV19 and TRBJ2-7; tentatively, D is TRBD2 (5 bases). From germline, CDR1 is LNHDA and CDR2 SQIVND (reference sequence). V lost 3 bases to trimming and J lost 2 bases, with 11 bases between them. The CDR3 is 14 amino acids. This CDR3 reads CASSIRDLTYEQYF. DNA of the CDR3: TGTGCCAGTAGTATTCGGGATTTGACCTACGAGCAGTACTTC. Combining the CDR3 with reference TRBV19 and TRBJ2-7 gives the whole variable domain DGGITQSPKYLFRKEGQNVTLSCEQNLNHDAMYWYRQDPGQGLRLIYYSQIVNDFQKGDIAEGYSVSREKKESFPLTVTSAQKNPTAFYLCASSIRDLTYEQYFGPGTRLTVT.

The gene calls are TRBV6-6 and TRBJ1-4; possible D gene TRBD1, 5 bases. This CDR3 is built from 14 residues. Germline loops: CDR1 MNHNY, CDR2 SVGAGI (reference sequence). Trimming removed 2 bases from V and 11 bases from J, with 15 bases in between. The CDR3 DNA follows: TGTGCCAGCAGTTACGGGGAGGGGAGAGTGAAACTGTTTTTT. It codes for CASSYGEGRVKLFF.

V usage is TRBV6-6 and J usage is TRBJ2-7, with D perhaps TRBD2 (6 bases). Per germline, CDR1 MNHNY and CDR2 SVGAGI (reference sequence). V was clipped by 7 bases and J by 3 bases, with 16 bases between them. The CDR3 is made up of 14 amino acids. The CDR3 region is CASTQRTGGYEQYF. CDR3 DNA sequence: TGTGCCAGCACCCAGAGGACCGGGGGCTACGAGCAGTACTTC.